The clone carrying this TCR beta chain appeared many times. The antigen remains unidentified. Individual cDNA molecules received unique molecular identifiers during library preparation. TCRdb re-derived calls from the 5' RACE reads in MiXCR, one entry per CDR3 protein. The table shows tens of thousands of distinct CDR3 sequences, with around 15% occurring only once. This specimen comes from a study of early T cells in non-severe SARS-CoV-2 infection. Background on the study: Bulk RNA from unsorted whole blood was sequenced; chains were unpaired.

Germline V CDR1 and CDR2: SGHTA, FQGNSA. This CDR3 is 12 amino acids long. The ends were cut back, 2 bases at V and 4 bases at J, with 6 bases in the middle. Study-level points and caveats: VDJdb matching, biased toward anti-spike CD8 responses, missed private and CD4 specificities.

The TCR sequence derives from an adult who was a healthcare worker with PCR-confirmed SARS-CoV-2 infection or an uninfected control (not recorded which). Input material: whole blood. V is TRBV7-2 and J is TRBJ2-7, with D hard to call. CDR3 DNA: TGTGCCAGCAGCTTATACGGATACGAGCAGTACTTC. Amino acid sequence: CASSLYGYEQYF.